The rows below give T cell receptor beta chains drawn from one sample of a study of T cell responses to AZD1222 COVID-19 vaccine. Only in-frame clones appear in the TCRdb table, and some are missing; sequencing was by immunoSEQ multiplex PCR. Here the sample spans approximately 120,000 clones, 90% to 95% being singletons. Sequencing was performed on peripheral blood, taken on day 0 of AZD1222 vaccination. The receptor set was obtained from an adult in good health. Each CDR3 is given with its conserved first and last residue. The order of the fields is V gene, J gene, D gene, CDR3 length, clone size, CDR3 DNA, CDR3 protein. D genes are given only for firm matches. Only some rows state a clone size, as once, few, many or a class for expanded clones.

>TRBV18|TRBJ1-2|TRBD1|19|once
TGTGCCAGCTCACCCTCCGGGAGTAGTCCGGGACAGAGAAACTATGGCTACACCTTC
CASSPSGSSPGQRNYGYTF
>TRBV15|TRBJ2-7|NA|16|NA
TGTGCCACCAGCAGAGCATTCGGAGGGGTCCCTAGCGAGCAGTACTTC
CATSRAFGGVPSEQYF
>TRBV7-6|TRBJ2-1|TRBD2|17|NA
TGTGCCAGCAGCTTTGGGGCTAGCGGGGAGGGGATCAATGAGCAGTTCTTC
CASSFGASGEGINEQFF
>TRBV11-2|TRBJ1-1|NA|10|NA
TGTGCCAGCAGCCACCTACAAGCTTTCTTT
CASSHLQAFF
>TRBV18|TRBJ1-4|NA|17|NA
TGTGCCAGCTCACCAGCCCAAAATGCATTCACTAATGAAAAACTGTTTTTT
CASSPAQNAFTNEKLFF
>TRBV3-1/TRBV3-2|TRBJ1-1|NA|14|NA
TGTGCCAGCAGCCAAGGGACGCGAATTGGCCAAGCTTTCTTT
CASSQGTRIGQAFF
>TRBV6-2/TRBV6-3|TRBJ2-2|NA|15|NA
TGTGCCAGCAGTTATACCCAGGGGAGGACCGGGGAGCTGTTTTTT
CASSYTQGRTGELFF
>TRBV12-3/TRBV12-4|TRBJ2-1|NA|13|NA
TGTGCCAGCAGTGCCCCTTCCTACAATGAGCAGTTCTTC
CASSAPSYNEQFF
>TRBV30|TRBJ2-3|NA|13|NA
TGTGCCTACTCGGACAGCTACACAGATACGCAGTATTTT
CAYSDSYTDTQYF
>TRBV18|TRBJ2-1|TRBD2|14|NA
TGTGCCAGTCTTAGCGGGAGGGCCGTCAATGAGCAGTTCTTC
CASLSGRAVNEQFF
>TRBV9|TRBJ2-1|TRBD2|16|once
TGTGCCAGCAGCCCCAGAACCTGGGGGGGATCCGGTGAGCAGTTCTTC
CASSPRTWGGSGEQFF
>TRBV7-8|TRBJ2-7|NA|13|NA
TGTGCCAGCAGCCCAGATCGGGGATACGAGCAGTACTTC
CASSPDRGYEQYF
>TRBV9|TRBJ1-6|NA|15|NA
TGTGCCAGCAGCGTAGATAAGGGTACTAATTCACCCCTCCACTTT
CASSVDKGTNSPLHF
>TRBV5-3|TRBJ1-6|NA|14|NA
TGTGCCAGAAGCCACATGAGAGGGAATTCACCCCTCCACTTT
CARSHMRGNSPLHF
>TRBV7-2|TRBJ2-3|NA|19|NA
TGTGCCAGCAGCCCCAGGGGCACCGCCGTAGTTACCAAGGGTGGTACGCAGTATTTT
CASSPRGTAVVTKGGTQYF
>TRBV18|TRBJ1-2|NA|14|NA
TGTGCCAGCTCACGGTCCGGGTCCGACTATAGCTACACCTTC
CASSRSGSDYSYTF
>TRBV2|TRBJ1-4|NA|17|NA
TGTGCCAGCAGTGAAGCCGGAAGAGGGTTGGGCATTGAAAAACTGTTTTTT
CASSEAGRGLGIEKLFF
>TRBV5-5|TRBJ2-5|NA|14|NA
TGTGCCAGCAGCTTTTGGCAGGGAGAGGAGACCCAGTACTTC
CASSFWQGEETQYF
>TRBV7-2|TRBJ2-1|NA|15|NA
TGTGCCAGCAGCTTAGGTGGGACGGCCCGCAATGAGCAGTTCTTC
CASSLGGTARNEQFF
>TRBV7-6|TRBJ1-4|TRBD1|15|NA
TGTGCCAGCAGCGATCTGGACAGGGTGGGAGAAAAACTGTTTTTT
CASSDLDRVGEKLFF
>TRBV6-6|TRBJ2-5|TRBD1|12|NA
TGTGCCAGCAGGACAGGGCAAGAGACCCAGTACTTC
CASRTGQETQYF
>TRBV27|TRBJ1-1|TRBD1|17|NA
TGTGCCAGCAGTTCCCTTTCCGGGACAGGGTTGAACACTGAAGCTTTCTTT
CASSSLSGTGLNTEAFF
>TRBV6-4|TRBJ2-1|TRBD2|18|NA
TGTGCCAGCAGTCTCCGGGGGGGTATAGCGGGAGGGTCGGATGAGCAGTTCTTC
CASSLRGGIAGGSDEQFF
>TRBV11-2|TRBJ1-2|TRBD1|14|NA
TGTGCCAGCAGCTTAGATACAGGGGTTAGTGGCTACACCTTC
CASSLDTGVSGYTF
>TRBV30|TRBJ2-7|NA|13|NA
TGTGCCTGGAGTGTACGGAGGGTAGGGGAGCAGTACTTC
CAWSVRRVGEQYF
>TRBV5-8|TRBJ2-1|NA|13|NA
TGTGCCAGCAGCTTGGCGCGAGGCAATGAGCAGTTCTTC
CASSLARGNEQFF
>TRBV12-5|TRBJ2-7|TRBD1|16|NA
TGTGCTAGTGGTAGCGTTGGGACAGGCCGGGCGGGCGAGCAGTACTTC
CASGSVGTGRAGEQYF
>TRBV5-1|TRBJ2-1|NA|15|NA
TGCGCCAGCAGTTTGGCAGGGTACCTTTACAATGAGCAGTTCTTC
CASSLAGYLYNEQFF
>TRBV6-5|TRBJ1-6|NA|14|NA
TGTGCCAGCAGGGTTCAGGGGTGGATCTCACCCCTCCACTTT
CASRVQGWISPLHF